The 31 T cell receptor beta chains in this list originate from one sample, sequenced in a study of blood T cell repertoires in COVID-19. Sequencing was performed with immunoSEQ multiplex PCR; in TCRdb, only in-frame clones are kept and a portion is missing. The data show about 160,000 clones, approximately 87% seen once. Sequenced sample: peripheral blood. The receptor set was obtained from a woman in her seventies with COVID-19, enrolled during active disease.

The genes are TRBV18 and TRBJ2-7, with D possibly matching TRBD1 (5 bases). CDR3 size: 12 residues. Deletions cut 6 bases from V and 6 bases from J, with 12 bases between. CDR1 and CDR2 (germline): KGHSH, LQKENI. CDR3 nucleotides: TGTGCCAGCTCGCCGAAGGGGCGCGAGCAGTACTTC. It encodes CASSPKGREQYF.

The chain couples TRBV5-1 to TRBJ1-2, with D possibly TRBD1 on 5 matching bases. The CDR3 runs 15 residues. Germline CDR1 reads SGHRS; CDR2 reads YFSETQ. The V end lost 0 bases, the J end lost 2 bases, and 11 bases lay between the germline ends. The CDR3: CASSLDSGFNYGYTF. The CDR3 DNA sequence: TGCGCCAGCAGCTTGGATTCAGGGTTCAACTATGGCTACACCTTC. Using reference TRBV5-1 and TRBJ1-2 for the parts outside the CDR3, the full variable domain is KAGVTQTPRYLIKTRGQQVTLSCSPISGHRSVSWYQQTPGQGLQFLFEYFSETQRNKGNFPGRFSGRQFSNSRSEMNVSTLELGDSALYLCASSLDSGFNYGYTFGSGTRLTVV.

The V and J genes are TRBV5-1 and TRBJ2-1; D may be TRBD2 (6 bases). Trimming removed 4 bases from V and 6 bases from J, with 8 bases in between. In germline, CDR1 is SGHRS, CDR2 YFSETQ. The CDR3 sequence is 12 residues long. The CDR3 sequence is CASSPSVNEQFF. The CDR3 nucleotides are TGCGCCAGCAGCCCTAGCGTCAATGAGCAGTTCTTC.

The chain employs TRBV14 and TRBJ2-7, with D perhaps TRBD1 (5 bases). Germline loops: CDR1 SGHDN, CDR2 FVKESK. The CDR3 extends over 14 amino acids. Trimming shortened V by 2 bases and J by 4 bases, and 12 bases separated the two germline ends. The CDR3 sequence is CASSQYRFPYEQYF. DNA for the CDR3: TGTGCCAGCAGCCAATACAGGTTCCCTTACGAGCAGTACTTC.

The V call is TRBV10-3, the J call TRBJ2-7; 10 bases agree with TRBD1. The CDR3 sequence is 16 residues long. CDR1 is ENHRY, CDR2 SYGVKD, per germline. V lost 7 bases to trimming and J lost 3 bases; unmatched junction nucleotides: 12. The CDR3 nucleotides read TGTGCCATCAATAACCACTTGGGGACAGGGGTCTACGAGCAGTACTTC. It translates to CAINNHLGTGVYEQYF.

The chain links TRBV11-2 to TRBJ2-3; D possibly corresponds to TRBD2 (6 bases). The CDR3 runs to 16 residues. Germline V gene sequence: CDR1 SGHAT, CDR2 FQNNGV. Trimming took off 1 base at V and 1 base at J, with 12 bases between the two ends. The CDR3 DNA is TGTGCCAGCAGCTTAGGAGGCGGCGGGGGCACAGATACGCAGTATTTT. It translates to CASSLGGGGGTDTQYF.

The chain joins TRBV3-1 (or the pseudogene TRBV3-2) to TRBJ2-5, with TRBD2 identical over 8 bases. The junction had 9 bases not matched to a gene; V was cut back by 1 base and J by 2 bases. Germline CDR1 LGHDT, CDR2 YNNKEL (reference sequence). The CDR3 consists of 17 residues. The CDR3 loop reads CASSQVRSSGVQETQYF. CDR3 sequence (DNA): TGTGCCAGCAGCCAAGTCCGGAGTAGCGGGGTGCAAGAGACCCAGTACTTC.

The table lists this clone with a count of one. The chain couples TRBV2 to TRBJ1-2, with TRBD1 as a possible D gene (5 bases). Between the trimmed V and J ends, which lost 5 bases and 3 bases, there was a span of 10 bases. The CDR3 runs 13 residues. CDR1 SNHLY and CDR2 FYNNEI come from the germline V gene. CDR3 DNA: TGTGCCAGCAGTCCCAGGGTGGACTATGGCTACACCTTC. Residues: CASSPRVDYGYTF.

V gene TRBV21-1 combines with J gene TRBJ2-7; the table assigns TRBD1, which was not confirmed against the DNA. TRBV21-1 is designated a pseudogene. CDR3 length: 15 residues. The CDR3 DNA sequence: TGTGCCAGCAGCAGTCAGGCCCCGACACACTACGAGCAGTACTTC. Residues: CASSSQAPTHYEQYF.

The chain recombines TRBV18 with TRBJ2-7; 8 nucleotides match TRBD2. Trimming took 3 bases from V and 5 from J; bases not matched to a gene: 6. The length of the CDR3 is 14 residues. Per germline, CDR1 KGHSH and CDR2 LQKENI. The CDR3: CASSPREGSHEQYF. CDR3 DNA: TGTGCCAGCTCACCCCGGGAGGGGTCCCACGAGCAGTACTTC.

The CDR3 reads CSAGDRVLSEQYF. The CDR3 DNA reads as TGCAGCGCTGGGGACAGGGTCTTGTCGGAGCAGTACTTC. The chain couples TRBV29-1 to TRBJ2-7, with TRBD1 matching over 9 bases. CDR1 and CDR2 from the germline V gene are SQVTM and ANQGSEA. The CDR3 is 13 amino acids. J was trimmed by 7 bases and V by 7 bases; bases with no gene match: 11.

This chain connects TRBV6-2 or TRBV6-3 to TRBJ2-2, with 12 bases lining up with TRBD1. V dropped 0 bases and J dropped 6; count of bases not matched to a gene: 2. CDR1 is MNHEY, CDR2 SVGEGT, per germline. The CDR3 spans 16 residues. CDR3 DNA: TGTGCCAGCAGTTACTCGGGACAGGGGGCGTCCGGGGAGCTGTTTTTT. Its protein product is CASSYSGQGASGELFF.

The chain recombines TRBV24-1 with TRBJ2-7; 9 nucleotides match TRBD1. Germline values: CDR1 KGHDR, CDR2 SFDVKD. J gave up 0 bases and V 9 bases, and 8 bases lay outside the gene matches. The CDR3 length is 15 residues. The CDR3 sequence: CATHLPTGGSYEQYF. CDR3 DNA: TGTGCCACCCACCTTCCGACAGGGGGCTCCTACGAGCAGTACTTC.

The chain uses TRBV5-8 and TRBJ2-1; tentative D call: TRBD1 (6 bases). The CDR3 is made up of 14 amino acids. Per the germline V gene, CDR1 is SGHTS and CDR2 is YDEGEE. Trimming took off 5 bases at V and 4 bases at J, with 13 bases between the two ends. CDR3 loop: CASRSRQAYNEQFF. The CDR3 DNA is TGTGCCAGCAGATCGCGACAGGCGTACAATGAGCAGTTCTTC. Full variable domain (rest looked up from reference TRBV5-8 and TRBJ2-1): EAGVTQSPTHLIKTRGQQATLRCSPISGHTSVYWYQQALGLGLQFLLWYDEGEERNRGNFPPRFSGRQFPNYSSELNVNALELEDSALYLCASRSRQAYNEQFFGPGTRLTVL.

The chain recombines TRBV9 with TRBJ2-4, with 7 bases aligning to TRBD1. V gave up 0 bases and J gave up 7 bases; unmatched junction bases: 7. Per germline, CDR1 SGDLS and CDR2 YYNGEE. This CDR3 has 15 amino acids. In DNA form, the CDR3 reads TGTGCCAGCAGCGTAGCAGGGGGTACGGAGAACATTCAGTACTTC. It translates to CASSVAGGTENIQYF.

Here the CDR3 reads CASSREGTDTQYF. Here the CDR3 DNA reads TGTGCCAGCAGCAGGGAGGGGACAGATACGCAGTATTTT. V is TRBV7-9 and J is TRBJ2-3, with TRBD2 matching over 7 bases. V shed 5 bases and J 3 bases; nucleotides not matched to a gene: 2. In germline, CDR1 is SEHNR, CDR2 FQNEAQ (reference sequence). This CDR3 comprises 13 residues.

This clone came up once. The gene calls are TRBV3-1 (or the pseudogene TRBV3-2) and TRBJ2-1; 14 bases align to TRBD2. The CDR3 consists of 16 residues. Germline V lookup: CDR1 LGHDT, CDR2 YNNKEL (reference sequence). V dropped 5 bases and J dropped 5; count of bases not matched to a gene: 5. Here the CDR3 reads CASSTRTSGGNNEQFF. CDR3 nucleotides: TGTGCCAGCAGCACCCGGACTAGCGGGGGGAACAATGAGCAGTTCTTC.

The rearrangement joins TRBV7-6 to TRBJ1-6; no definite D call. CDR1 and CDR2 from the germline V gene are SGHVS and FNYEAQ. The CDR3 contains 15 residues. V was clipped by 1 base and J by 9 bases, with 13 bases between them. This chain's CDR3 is CASSLEGGQTSPLHF. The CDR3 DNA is TGTGCCAGCAGCTTAGAAGGTGGGCAGACTTCACCCCTCCACTTT. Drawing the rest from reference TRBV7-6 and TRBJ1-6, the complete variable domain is GAGVSQSPRYKVTKRGQDVALRCDPISGHVSLYWYRQALGQGPEFLTYFNYEAQQDKSGLPNDRFSAERPEGSISTLTIQRTEQRDSAMYRCASSLEGGQTSPLHFGNGTRLTVT.

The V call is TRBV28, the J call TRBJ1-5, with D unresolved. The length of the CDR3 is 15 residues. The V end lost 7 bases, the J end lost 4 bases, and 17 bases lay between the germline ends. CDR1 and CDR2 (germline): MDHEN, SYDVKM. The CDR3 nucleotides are TGTGCCAGCACCCCTCGGATAGCCCCAAATCAGCCCCAGCATTTT. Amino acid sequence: CASTPRIAPNQPQHF.

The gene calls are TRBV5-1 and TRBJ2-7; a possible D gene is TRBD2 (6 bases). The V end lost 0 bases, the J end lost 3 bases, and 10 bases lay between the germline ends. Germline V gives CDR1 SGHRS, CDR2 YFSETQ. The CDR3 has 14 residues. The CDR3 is CASSLDRRDYEQYF. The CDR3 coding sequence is TGCGCCAGCAGCTTGGACCGGCGGGACTACGAGCAGTACTTC.

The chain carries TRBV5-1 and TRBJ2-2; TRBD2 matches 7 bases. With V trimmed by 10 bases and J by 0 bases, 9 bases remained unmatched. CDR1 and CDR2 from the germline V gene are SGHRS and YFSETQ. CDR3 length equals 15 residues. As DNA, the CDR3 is TGCGCCTCCGGGGACCTAGCGGCGAACACCGGGGAGCTGTTTTTT. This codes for CASGDLAANTGELFF.

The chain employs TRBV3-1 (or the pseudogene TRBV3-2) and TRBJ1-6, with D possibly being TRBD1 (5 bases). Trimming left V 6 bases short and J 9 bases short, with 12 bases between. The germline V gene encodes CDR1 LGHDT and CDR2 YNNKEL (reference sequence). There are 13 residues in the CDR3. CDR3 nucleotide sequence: TGTGCCAGCAGTGACAGAGGTATTTCACCCCTCCACTTT. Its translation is CASSDRGISPLHF.

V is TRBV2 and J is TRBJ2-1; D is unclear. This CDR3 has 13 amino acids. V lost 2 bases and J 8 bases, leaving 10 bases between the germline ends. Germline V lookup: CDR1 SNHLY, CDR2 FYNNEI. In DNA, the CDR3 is TGTGCCAGCAGTGAAAGCCGCCCCCATGAGCAGTTCTTC. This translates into CASSESRPHEQFF.

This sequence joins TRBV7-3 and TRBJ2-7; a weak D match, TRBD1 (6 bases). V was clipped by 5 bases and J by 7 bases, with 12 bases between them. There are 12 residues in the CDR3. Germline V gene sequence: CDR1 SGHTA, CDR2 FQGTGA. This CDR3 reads CASSHRAGEQYF. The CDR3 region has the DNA TGTGCCAGCAGCCACAGGGCCGGGGAGCAGTACTTC.

This CDR3 is CASSITGAADYGYTF. DNA of the CDR3: TGTGCCAGCAGCATCACAGGGGCAGCTGACTATGGCTACACCTTC. The J gene is TRBJ1-2, the V gene TRBV5-5; 7 bases match TRBD1. The J segment lost 3 bases and the V segment lost 4 bases, leaving 9 bases of the junction unmatched. Germline CDR1 SGHKS, CDR2 YYEKEE (reference sequence). The CDR3 length is 15 residues.

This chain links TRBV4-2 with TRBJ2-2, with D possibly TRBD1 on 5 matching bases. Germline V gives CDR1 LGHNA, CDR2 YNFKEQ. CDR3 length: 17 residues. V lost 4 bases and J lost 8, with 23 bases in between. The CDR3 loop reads CASSRQGVTEITGELFF. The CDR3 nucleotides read TGTGCCAGCAGCCGACAAGGCGTGACAGAAATCACTGGGGAGCTGTTTTTT.

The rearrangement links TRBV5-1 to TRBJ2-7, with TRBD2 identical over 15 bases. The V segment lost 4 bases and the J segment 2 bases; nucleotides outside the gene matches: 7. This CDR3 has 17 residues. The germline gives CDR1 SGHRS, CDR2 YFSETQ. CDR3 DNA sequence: TGCGCCAGCAGCGTCGGGACTAGCGGGGGGCGGACCTACGAGCAGTACTTC. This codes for CASSVGTSGGRTYEQYF.

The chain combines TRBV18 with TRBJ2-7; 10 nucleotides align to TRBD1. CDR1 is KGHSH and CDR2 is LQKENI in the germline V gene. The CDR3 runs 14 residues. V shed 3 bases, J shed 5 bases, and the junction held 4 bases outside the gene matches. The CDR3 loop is CASSPGQGIDEQYF. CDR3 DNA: TGTGCCAGCTCACCGGGACAGGGGATCGACGAGCAGTACTTC.

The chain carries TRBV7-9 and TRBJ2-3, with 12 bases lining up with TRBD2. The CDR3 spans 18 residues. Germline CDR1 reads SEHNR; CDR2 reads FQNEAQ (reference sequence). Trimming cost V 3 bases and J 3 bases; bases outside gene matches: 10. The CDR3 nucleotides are TGTGCCAGCAGCTTTTTAAGGACTAGCGGGGTTAAAACAGATACGCAGTATTTT. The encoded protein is CASSFLRTSGVKTDTQYF.

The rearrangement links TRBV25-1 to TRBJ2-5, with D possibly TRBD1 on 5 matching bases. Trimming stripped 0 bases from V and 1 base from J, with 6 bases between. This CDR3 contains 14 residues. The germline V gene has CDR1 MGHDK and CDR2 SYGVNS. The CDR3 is CASSEYRAQETQYF. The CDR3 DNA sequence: TGTGCCAGCAGTGAATACAGGGCCCAAGAGACCCAGTACTTC.

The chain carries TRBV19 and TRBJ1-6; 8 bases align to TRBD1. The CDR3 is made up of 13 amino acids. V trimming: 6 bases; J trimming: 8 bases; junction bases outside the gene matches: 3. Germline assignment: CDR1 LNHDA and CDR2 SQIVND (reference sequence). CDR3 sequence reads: CASRTDRDSPLHF. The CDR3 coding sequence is TGTGCCAGTAGGACGGACAGGGATTCACCCCTCCACTTT.